These 26 T cell receptor beta chains share one sample of origin, sequenced in a study of CD8 T cells in ankylosing spondylitis. One entry per CDR3 protein, called by TCRdb with MiXCR from the 5' RACE reads. This table holds about 250,000 distinct CDR3 sequences, under 35% found once. The sample taken for sequencing was blood, either unsorted or a sorted T cell fraction (not recorded which). The receptors shown here come from a male donor with ankylosing spondylitis or in good health (not recorded which).

There are a few counts of this clonotype. The chain recombines TRBV12-3 or TRBV12-4 with TRBJ2-3; D possibly uses TRBD1 or TRBD2 (5 bases each). The CDR3 contains 16 residues. V was cut by 5 bases and J by 1 base, with 16 bases left in between. The chain's CDR3 is CASSPRDLLGTDTQYF. The CDR3 DNA reads as TGTGCCAGCAGTCCTCGGGACCTATTGGGCACAGATACGCAGTATTTT.

V usage is TRBV10-3 and J usage is TRBJ2-1, with 10 positions matching TRBD2. Germline CDR1 ENHRY, CDR2 SYGVKD. The trim removed 6 bases at V and 7 bases at J, leaving 9 bases unmatched. This CDR3 is built from 15 residues. CDR3 nucleotides: TGTGCCATCAGCCTCAGCGGGGGGGTGGGAAATGAGCAGTTCTTC. This codes for CAISLSGGVGNEQFF.

A few counts support this clonotype. The chain is built from TRBV4-1 and TRBJ1-3; D unclear. This CDR3 is built from 15 residues. Deletions cut 1 base from V and 2 bases from J, with 9 bases between. Germline loops: CDR1 MGHRA, CDR2 YSYEKL. The CDR3 DNA reads as TGCGCCAGCAGCCAAGTTGGCGGTCCTGGAAACACCATATATTTT. It specifies CASSQVGGPGNTIYF.

The gene calls are TRBV7-9 and TRBJ2-3; D is possibly TRBD1 (6 bases). V lost 5 bases, J lost 5 bases, and 14 bases lay in between. The CDR3 length is 14 residues. Germline assignment: CDR1 SEHNR and CDR2 FQNEAQ (reference sequence). This CDR3 is CASSRVTGQDTQYF. CDR3 bases: TGTGCCAGCAGCAGGGTTACAGGGCAAGATACGCAGTATTTT.

V gene TRBV4-1 combines with J gene TRBJ2-1, with a tentative D call TRBD2 (6 bases). CDR3 size: 16 residues. Germline V gene data show CDR1 as MGHRA and CDR2 as YSYEKL. V was clipped by 4 bases and J by 2 bases, with 15 bases between them. The DNA for the CDR3 is TGCGCCAGCAGCCCAATGGGGGAGGCCCCCTACAATGAGCAGTTCTTC. Protein: CASSPMGEAPYNEQFF.

This chain uses TRBV6-4 with TRBJ2-1, with TRBD2 matching over 9 bases. This CDR3 comprises 17 residues. Germline V CDR1 and CDR2: MRHNA, SNTAGT. Losses at the gene ends were 0 bases for V and 5 bases for J; bases not matched to a gene: 8. The CDR3 DNA is TGTGCCAGCAGTGACTCCCTTCGGCGGGGGGGTCACAATGAGCAGTTCTTC. It codes for CASSDSLRRGGHNEQFF.

V and J are TRBV10-3 and TRBJ2-5; 8 bases are shared with TRBD2. J lost 0 bases, V lost 3 bases, and 9 bases had no gene match. CDR1 and CDR2 (germline): ENHRY, SYGVKD. CDR3 length equals 17 residues. Here the CDR3 reads CAISDITSGIYQETQYF. The CDR3 nucleotides are TGTGCCATCAGTGATATTACTAGCGGCATCTACCAAGAGACCCAGTACTTC.

The chain has TRBV12-3 or TRBV12-4 and TRBJ1-2; the D is unclear. V lost 10 bases and J lost 6, with 18 bases in between. CDR3 size: 13 residues. The CDR3 sequence: CATSTRIGDGYTF. The CDR3 DNA is TGTGCCACCTCAACTCGCATCGGGGATGGCTACACCTTC.

This clonotype was seen more than once but under ten times. This chain links TRBV5-6 with TRBJ2-3; D is unclear. V gave up 1 base and J gave up 0 bases, with 9 bases separating them. The CDR3 contains 15 residues. The germline V gene encodes CDR1 SGHDT and CDR2 YYEEEE. CDR3 coding DNA: TGTGCCAGCAGCTTGACGAGACGTAGCACAGATACGCAGTATTTT. It encodes CASSLTRRSTDTQYF.

Turning to this clonotype: Germline is not matched at one junction end, which may reflect a read error. J is TRBJ2-1 and V is TRBV29-1, with unresolved D. CDR3 size: 14 residues. Germline CDR1 and CDR2: SQVTM and ANQGSEA. The CDR3 nucleotides are TGCAGCGTTGAAGGTGGGCGCGTTTGGAATGAGCGGTTCTTC. It specifies CSVEGGRVWNERFF.

This clonotype occurred a few times. V gene TRBV29-1 combines with J gene TRBJ1-1; D is possibly TRBD1 (5 bases). Trimming removed 5 bases from V and 4 bases from J, with 11 bases in between. The CDR3 consists of 12 residues. Germline loops: CDR1 SQVTM, CDR2 ANQGSEA. The CDR3 DNA reads TGCAGCGTTTTCGGGGGTAGCACTGAAGCTTTCTTT. It encodes CSVFGGSTEAFF. Drawing the rest from reference TRBV29-1 and TRBJ1-1, the complete variable domain is SAVISQKPSRDICQRGTSLTIQCQVDSQVTMMFWYRQQPGQSLTLIATANQGSEATYESGFVIDKFPISRPNLTFSTLTVSNMSPEDSSIYLCSVFGGSTEAFFGQGTRLTVV.

In this sample, this clonotype turned up a few times. The rearrangement uses TRBV7-9 and TRBJ1-1; unclear D gene. The V end lost 7 bases, the J end lost 5 bases, and 20 bases lay between the germline ends. This CDR3 spans 15 amino acids. CDR1 is SEHNR and CDR2 is FQNEAQ in the germline V gene (reference sequence). In DNA form, the CDR3 reads TGTGCCAGCAACAAACCCTCGGGGAGAACGACTGAAGCTTTCTTT. This codes for CASNKPSGRTTEAFF.

The sample holds a few counts of this clonotype. The rearrangement joins TRBV12-3 or TRBV12-4 to TRBJ2-7; D tentatively reads TRBD1 or TRBD2 (5 bases each). V lost 3 bases to trimming and J lost 3 bases, with 15 bases between them. This CDR3 has 15 residues. CDR3 coding DNA: TGTGCCAGCAGTTTTTATGACGAGGGGATCTACGAGCAGTACTTC. Its protein product is CASSFYDEGIYEQYF.

This clonotype has a handful of counts. Written as DNA, the CDR3 is TGTGCCAGCAGTTTGGGGACGGAAAGCTCTGGGGCCAACGTCCTGACTTTC. As protein: CASSLGTESSGANVLTF. The chain employs TRBV6-5 and TRBJ2-6; possibly TRBD1 or TRBD2 for D (5 bases each). Trimming left V 4 bases short and J 0 bases short, with 13 bases between. Germline V gene data show CDR1 as MNHEY and CDR2 as SVGAGI. This CDR3 is 17 amino acids long.

The rearrangement uses TRBV2 and TRBJ2-3; D remains unclear. The V gene lost 1 base and the J gene lost 6 bases, with 11 bases spanning the gap. This CDR3 spans 14 amino acids. The germline V gene encodes CDR1 SNHLY and CDR2 FYNNEI. The CDR3 region has the DNA TGTGCCAGCAGTGAAGGGTACGAGGTGGATACGCAGTATTTT. Protein sequence: CASSEGYEVDTQYF.

This clonotype was detected only once. J is TRBJ1-4 and V is TRBV18; TRBD1 aligns across 8 bases. The germline V gene has CDR1 KGHSH and CDR2 LQKENI. Unmatched junction bases numbered 7, after V lost 10 bases and J lost 3 bases. The CDR3 covers 14 residues. CDR3 in DNA: TGTGCCACCCAGGGGGCTGGAGCTAATGAAAAACTGTTTTTT. This encodes CATQGAGANEKLFF.

V usage is TRBV28 and J usage is TRBJ2-4; D not resolved. V dropped 3 bases and J dropped 6 bases, with 6 bases sitting between them. Germline V lookup: CDR1 MDHEN, CDR2 SYDVKM. The CDR3 is made up of 12 amino acids. This CDR3 reads CASSFGGNIQYF. CDR3 in DNA: TGTGCCAGCAGTTTCGGCGGAAACATTCAGTACTTC.

This sequence joins TRBV7-8 and TRBJ1-1, with unresolved D. The V gene's germline CDR1 is SGHVS and CDR2 FQNEAQ. V was clipped by 5 bases and J by 3 bases, with 10 bases between them. This CDR3 is 13 amino acids long. The CDR3: CASSPQQYTEAFF. The CDR3 DNA reads TGTGCCAGCAGCCCCCAGCAGTACACTGAAGCTTTCTTT.

J is TRBJ2-7 and V is TRBV20-1; 9 positions agree with TRBD1. Germline V gene lookup returns CDR1 DFQATT and CDR2 SNEGSKA (reference sequence). The V gene end was trimmed by 3 bases and the J gene end by 1 base; junction bases not matched to a gene: 4. The CDR3 sequence is 14 residues long. DNA of the CDR3: TGCAGTGCTAGGGTGGACAGGGGTTCCTACGAGCAGTACTTC. Its protein product is CSARVDRGSYEQYF.

The chain employs TRBV5-6 and TRBJ2-7; no clear D. Trimming shortened V by 4 bases and J by 0 bases, and 14 bases separated the two germline ends. The V gene's germline CDR1 is SGHDT and CDR2 YYEEEE. The CDR3 consists of 15 residues. CDR3 DNA: TGTGCCAGCAGCCCTGTCCAGGCGAGCTCCTACGAGCAGTACTTC. Translation: CASSPVQASSYEQYF. Full variable domain (missing parts from reference TRBV5-6 and TRBJ2-7): DAGVTQSPTHLIKTRGQQVTLRCSPKSGHDTVSWYQQALGQGPQFIFQYYEEEERQRGNFPDRFSGHQFPNYSSELNVNALLLGDSALYLCASSPVQASSYEQYFGPGTRLTVT.

V usage is TRBV21-1 and J usage is TRBJ2-5; the table assigns TRBD1, which was not confirmed against the DNA. TRBV21-1 is described as a pseudogene. The CDR3 runs 16 residues. Written as DNA, the CDR3 is TGTGCCAGCAGCAAAGGATCGGAGACTCACTCCCGGCCCCAGTACTTC. As protein: CASSKGSETHSRPQYF.

The gene calls are TRBV5-5 and TRBJ1-1; D is unclear. V lost 5 bases, J lost 2 bases, and 10 bases lay in between. Looked up from germline, CDR1 is SGHKS and CDR2 is YYEKEE (reference sequence). The CDR3 consists of 13 residues. The CDR3: CASSPDINTEAFF. CDR3 nucleotides: TGTGCCAGCAGTCCCGACATTAACACTGAAGCTTTCTTT.

The V call is TRBV6-5, the J call TRBJ2-7, with D perhaps assigned TRBD1 or TRBD2 (5 bases each). V was cut by 3 bases and J by 2 bases, with 14 bases left in between. Germline values: CDR1 MNHEY, CDR2 SVGAGI. The CDR3 length is 15 residues. The CDR3 here is CASSYRPGTPYEQYF. For the CDR3, the DNA is TGTGCCAGCAGTTATCGGCCAGGGACCCCCTACGAGCAGTACTTC.

V is TRBV5-8 and J is TRBJ1-4; TRBD1 might be the D (5 bases). Germline V gene data show CDR1 as SGHTS and CDR2 as YDEGEE. This CDR3 has 14 residues. V was clipped by 7 bases and J by 7 bases, with 17 bases between them. CDR3 sequence: CASSMGGSREKLFF. In nucleotides, the CDR3 is TGTGCCAGCTCTATGGGGGGGAGCCGTGAAAAACTGTTTTTT.

This rearrangement joins TRBV7-3 to TRBJ2-1; TRBD2 agrees at 7 bases. The germline gives CDR1 SGHTA, CDR2 FQGTGA. The CDR3 sequence is 15 residues long. After removal of 8 bases from V and 0 bases from J, the junction contained 7 bases not matched to a gene. CDR3 protein: CASAQGGGSYNEQFF. CDR3 in DNA: TGTGCCAGCGCACAAGGCGGGGGCTCCTACAATGAGCAGTTCTTC.

This chain links TRBV9 with TRBJ2-7; the match to TRBD1 covers 11 bases. CDR3 length: 16 amino acids. V lost 4 bases, J lost 2 bases, and 8 bases stayed unmatched. CDR1 is SGDLS and CDR2 is YYNGEE in the germline V gene. The chain's CDR3 is CASSRLAGQGAYEQYF. CDR3 sequence (DNA): TGTGCCAGCAGCCGGTTGGCGGGACAGGGGGCCTACGAGCAGTACTTC.